These 26 T cell receptor beta chains came from one sample sequenced in a study of blood T cell repertoires in COVID-19. Using immunoSEQ multiplex PCR, the repertoire was profiled, and TCRdb retains in-frame clones only, with some absent. The sample includes around 250,000 clones, 89% seen only once; the top ten take around 4.6%. Sequenced: peripheral blood. These receptors all stem from a woman in her 40s who had recovered from COVID-19.

The gene calls are TRBV30 and TRBJ2-1; maybe TRBD2 (5 bases). The CDR3 covers 13 residues. CDR1 GTSNPN and CDR2 SVGIG come from the germline V gene (reference sequence). The V end lost 4 bases, the J end lost 4 bases, and 11 bases lay between the germline ends. The chain's CDR3 is CAWTFGVYNEQFF. CDR3 coding DNA: TGTGCCTGGACTTTCGGGGTTTACAATGAGCAGTTCTTC.

This clone showed up just a few times. The chain combines TRBV6-1 with TRBJ2-7; a possible D gene is TRBD2 (6 bases). The CDR3 is 14 amino acids. CDR1 and CDR2 from the germline V gene are MNHNS and SASEGT. The V and J ends lost 5 bases and 0 bases respectively, with 11 bases between them. The chain's CDR3 is CASSFAGYSYEQYV. As DNA, the CDR3 is TGTGCCAGCAGTTTTGCGGGATACTCCTACGAGCAGTACGTC.

This sequence joins TRBV7-3 and TRBJ1-3; D is perhaps TRBD1 (6 bases). V dropped 8 bases and J dropped 2 bases, with 22 bases sitting between them. Germline CDR1 SGHTA, CDR2 FQGTGA. CDR3 length: 17 residues. The CDR3 DNA sequence: TGTGCCAGCGCAGACCGGGGGGGCAGAACAACTGGAAACACCATATATTTT. Amino acid sequence: CASADRGGRTTGNTIYF.

To note about this clone: Other nucleotide sequences in the sample specify the same CDR3. The chain uses TRBV5-4 and TRBJ1-4; a weak D match, TRBD1 (5 bases). This CDR3 has 13 residues. V was clipped by 1 base and J by 8 bases, with 9 bases between them. Germline values: CDR1 SGHNT, CDR2 YYREEE (reference sequence). The CDR3 DNA reads TGTGCCAGCAGCTTGCGGGGGGGGGAAAAACTGTTTTTT. It encodes CASSLRGGEKLFF.

This chain connects TRBV5-4 to TRBJ2-6; D ambiguous. Germline CDR1 SGHNT, CDR2 YYREEE (reference sequence). Trimming stripped 0 bases from V and 1 base from J, with 5 bases between. The length of the CDR3 is 15 residues. The CDR3 sequence: CASSLAFSGANVLTF. The CDR3, as DNA: TGTGCCAGCAGCTTGGCCTTTTCTGGGGCCAACGTCCTGACTTTC.

This chain links TRBV5-1 with TRBJ1-1; TRBD1 is a possible D gene (6 bases). The V and J ends lost 4 bases and 1 base respectively, with 17 bases between them. Looked up from germline, CDR1 is SGHRS and CDR2 is YFSETQ. The CDR3 runs to 16 residues. The CDR3 DNA reads as TGCGCCAGCAGCCGTAGTGCAGGGGCATCGAACACTGAAGCTTTCTTT. It yields the protein CASSRSAGASNTEAFF.

The J gene is TRBJ2-7, the V gene TRBV27; D perhaps matches TRBD1 (5 bases). The germline V and J ends were trimmed by 3 bases and 5 bases, with 11 bases remaining between them. Germline values: CDR1 MNHEY, CDR2 SMNVEV (reference sequence). This CDR3 is 13 amino acids long. The CDR3 nucleotides are TGTGCCAGCAGTTTGGACATGTGGGACGAGCAGTACTTC. It is translated as CASSLDMWDEQYF.

The chain links TRBV12-3 or TRBV12-4 to TRBJ1-6, with D tentatively TRBD1 (6 bases). The ends were cut back, 3 bases at V and 10 bases at J, with 10 bases in the middle. There are 13 residues in the CDR3. The CDR3 here is CASSLGARSPLHF. In nucleotides, the CDR3 is TGTGCCAGCAGTTTGGGGGCTAGGTCACCCCTCCACTTT.

This chain uses TRBV5-1 with TRBJ1-1, with D perhaps TRBD1 (5 bases). The CDR3 spans 14 residues. Germline values: CDR1 SGHRS, CDR2 YFSETQ. With 3 bases removed from V and 4 bases from J, the gap between germline ends came to 13 bases. CDR3 sequence: CASSSGGVGTEAFF. CDR3 bases: TGCGCCAGCAGCTCCGGAGGGGTGGGCACTGAAGCTTTCTTT.

The CDR3 is CASSLTPNENEQFF. For the CDR3, the DNA is TGTGCCAGCAGCTTGACGCCGAACGAGAATGAGCAGTTCTTC. The rearrangement links TRBV5-6 to TRBJ2-1; D uncertain. V lost 1 base, J lost 7 bases, and 12 bases lay in between. The germline gives CDR1 SGHDT, CDR2 YYEEEE. CDR3 length equals 14 residues.

The chain carries TRBV18 and TRBJ2-4; D possibly corresponds to TRBD2 (5 bases). The germline CDR1 and CDR2 sequences are KGHSH and LQKENI. Trimming cost V 3 bases and J 4 bases, with 16 bases left between them. This CDR3 is 16 amino acids long. The CDR3 reads CASSPLRGPPKNIQYF. CDR3 DNA sequence: TGTGCCAGCTCACCCCTCCGAGGGCCGCCGAAAAACATTCAGTACTTC.

The CDR3 sequence: CASRVGTSGRGNEQFF. The CDR3 nucleotides read TGTGCCAGCAGGGTTGGGACTAGCGGGAGAGGCAATGAGCAGTTCTTC. This rearrangement joins TRBV5-4 to TRBJ2-1; 14 bases align to TRBD2. The CDR3 is 16 residues long. Germline V gene sequence: CDR1 SGHNT, CDR2 YYREEE (reference sequence). The V gene end was trimmed by 5 bases and the J gene end by 6 bases; junction bases not matched to a gene: 7.

The chain uses TRBV5-1 and TRBJ2-1; 12 bases line up with TRBD2. V lost 2 bases to trimming and J lost 7 bases; unmatched junction nucleotides: 7. Germline-derived CDR1 and CDR2 are SGHRS and YFSETQ. This CDR3 has 16 amino acids. Here the CDR3 DNA reads TGCGCCAGCAGCTTAACCGGGACTAGCGGGTTAAATGAGCAGTTCTTC. Protein product: CASSLTGTSGLNEQFF.

The CDR3 region is CAWTEGQGNQPQHF. For the CDR3, the DNA is TGTGCCTGGACCGAGGGTCAGGGCAATCAGCCCCAGCATTTT. The V and J genes are TRBV30 and TRBJ1-5; unclear D gene. Germline CDR1 and CDR2: GTSNPN and SVGIG (reference sequence). This CDR3 has 14 residues. The ends were cut back, 4 bases at V and 2 bases at J, with 12 bases in the middle.

This chain links TRBV19 with TRBJ1-5; no clear D. Per germline, CDR1 LNHDA and CDR2 SQIVND (reference sequence). The CDR3 length is 16 residues. Trimming cost V 7 bases and J 2 bases, with 18 bases left between them. CDR3 sequence (DNA): TGTGCCAGTAATCTTATTTGGGCAGACGGCAATCAGCCCCAGCATTTT. It codes for CASNLIWADGNQPQHF.

The chain uses TRBV6-1 and TRBJ2-3; 11 bases line up with TRBD2. The CDR3 is 16 amino acids. From germline, CDR1 is MNHNS and CDR2 SASEGT. Germline trimming cut 3 bases from V and 2 bases from J; bases unmatched to any gene: 4. Here the CDR3 DNA reads TGTGCCAGCAGTGAGACTAGCGGGGTTGTCACAGATACGCAGTATTTT. It specifies CASSETSGVVTDTQYF.

The genes are TRBV5-6 and TRBJ2-5, with 9 bases fitting TRBD1. Germline CDR1 reads SGHDT; CDR2 reads YYEEEE. The J segment lost 1 base and the V segment lost 4 bases, leaving 5 bases of the junction unmatched. This CDR3 region has 15 residues. The CDR3 sequence: CASSTGTGFQETQYF. CDR3 nucleotide sequence: TGTGCCAGCAGCACCGGGACAGGGTTCCAAGAGACCCAGTACTTC.

The chain has TRBV19 and TRBJ2-2; 10 nucleotides line up with TRBD2. After removal of 8 bases from V and 5 bases from J, the junction contained 11 bases not matched to a gene. CDR3 size: 16 residues. Looked up from germline, CDR1 is LNHDA and CDR2 is SQIVND (reference sequence). The CDR3 spells CASSGLAGDGTGELFF. The CDR3 DNA reads as TGTGCCAGTTCGGGGCTAGCGGGAGATGGAACCGGGGAGCTGTTTTTT. Supplemented by reference TRBV19 and TRBJ2-2, the full variable domain reads DGGITQSPKYLFRKEGQNVTLSCEQNLNHDAMYWYRQDPGQGLRLIYYSQIVNDFQKGDIAEGYSVSREKKESFPLTVTSAQKNPTAFYLCASSGLAGDGTGELFFGEGSRLTVL.

The chain has TRBV7-9 and TRBJ1-3; 7 nucleotides align to TRBD1. The CDR3 contains 15 residues. V lost 8 bases to trimming and J lost 3 bases; unmatched junction nucleotides: 10. Per germline, CDR1 SEHNR and CDR2 FQNEAQ (reference sequence). The CDR3 spells CASLIGGVFGNTIYF. The CDR3 nucleotides are TGTGCCAGCCTGATAGGGGGCGTCTTTGGAAACACCATATATTTT.

This sequence joins TRBV15 and TRBJ2-3; 8 bases line up with TRBD2. J gave up 2 bases and V 0 bases, and 4 bases lay outside the gene matches. The CDR3 is made up of 16 amino acids. Germline V gene data show CDR1 as LNHNV and CDR2 as YYDKDF (reference sequence). The CDR3 protein is CATSREAGGNTDTQYF. The CDR3 DNA follows: TGTGCCACCAGCAGAGAGGCGGGAGGCAACACAGATACGCAGTATTTT.

The rearrangement links TRBV3-1 (or the pseudogene TRBV3-2) to TRBJ1-6, with D tentatively TRBD1 (5 bases). V was cut by 1 base and J by 2 bases, with 9 bases left in between. This CDR3 has 16 residues. CDR1 and CDR2 from the germline V gene are LGHDT and YNNKEL (reference sequence). The CDR3 nucleotides are TGTGCCAGCAGCCAAGGGGGGGGAACCTATAATTCACCCCTCCACTTT. Translated: CASSQGGGTYNSPLHF.

This clone was seen a single time. The chain couples TRBV11-3 to TRBJ2-2; possibly TRBD2 for D (6 bases). From germline, CDR1 is SGHNT and CDR2 YENEEA. V was clipped by 2 bases and J by 1 base, with 11 bases between them. The CDR3 is 16 amino acids. As DNA, the CDR3 is TGTGCCAGCAGCTTATATCTCGGGGGGAACACCGGGGAGCTGTTTTTT. It is translated as CASSLYLGGNTGELFF.

The chain combines TRBV6-5 with TRBJ1-5; D is perhaps TRBD1 (5 bases). This CDR3 has 13 residues. Per germline, CDR1 MNHEY and CDR2 SVGAGI. V was pared by 6 bases and J by 4 bases, with 10 bases between. The CDR3 here is CASSAGTNQPQHF. As DNA, the CDR3 is TGTGCCAGCAGCGCAGGGACTAATCAGCCCCAGCATTTT.

As to this clone: The sample has other DNA sequences that encode this CDR3 too. The V call is TRBV18, the J call TRBJ1-1, with D hard to call. The CDR3 is 13 residues long. The V gene's germline CDR1 is KGHSH and CDR2 LQKENI. Trimming cost V 4 bases and J 3 bases, with 9 bases left between them. The CDR3 sequence: CASSRLGDTEAFF. The CDR3 DNA follows: TGTGCCAGCTCACGATTAGGAGACACTGAAGCTTTCTTT.

This clone was seen more than once but under ten times. The chain combines TRBV5-4 with TRBJ2-2, with D unresolved. The CDR3 loop spans 16 amino acids. The germline CDR1 and CDR2 sequences are SGHNT and YYREEE (reference sequence). The ends were cut back, 4 bases at V and 1 base at J, with 14 bases in the middle. DNA of the CDR3: TGTGCCAGCAGCCGATACAACCGCCGGAACACCGGGGAGCTGTTTTTT. This sequence encodes CASSRYNRRNTGELFF.

This chain connects TRBV19 to TRBJ1-1; D may be TRBD1 (6 bases). The V and J ends lost 6 bases and 1 base respectively, with 9 bases between them. The CDR3 loop spans 13 amino acids. Germline V CDR1 and CDR2: LNHDA, SQIVND (reference sequence). CDR3 DNA: TGTGCCAGTAGCCCGGGACAGAACACTGAAGCTTTCTTT. It translates to CASSPGQNTEAFF.